These 23 T cell receptor beta chains were sequenced from one sample in a study of blood T cell repertoires in COVID-19 (dated by TCRdb to 2020 to 2022). The library was prepared using the immunoSEQ multiplex PCR assay. TCRdb stores this immuneACCESS table with in-frame sequences only. Part of the clones is absent; in the studies checked, under half of the shortfall reflects unresolved V genes, and no reason is known for the rest. Counted in this sample were 55,000 to 60,000 clones; about 70% of them appeared once. The top ten constitute around 20% of the sample. Input material: peripheral blood. The receptors here all came from a man between 50 and 59 years old with active or convalescent COVID-19.

The chain links TRBV19 to TRBJ1-2; perhaps TRBD1 as D (6 bases). This CDR3 has 17 amino acids. CDR1 and CDR2 (germline): LNHDA, SQIVND (reference sequence). The ends were cut back, 4 bases at V and 8 bases at J, with 26 bases in the middle. The CDR3 nucleotides read TGTGCCAGTAGTACCTCCTACAGGGATCCAAGACTCATCGGCTACACCTTC. It specifies CASSTSYRDPRLIGYTF.

This clone has more than one count but fewer than ten. The chain employs TRBV5-1 and TRBJ2-3; 7 bases are a match to TRBD1. The germline gives CDR1 SGHRS, CDR2 YFSETQ. V lost 4 bases to trimming and J lost 3 bases; unmatched junction nucleotides: 5. The CDR3 runs 14 residues. CDR3 bases: TGCGCCAGCAGCCCTATGACAGGGACAGATACGCAGTATTTT. This encodes CASSPMTGTDTQYF.

The sample holds a few counts of this clone. The gene calls are TRBV5-1 and TRBJ2-7, with 8 bases aligning to TRBD2. The V segment lost 0 bases and the J segment 3 bases; nucleotides outside the gene matches: 23. The CDR3 is made up of 21 amino acids. Germline-derived CDR1 and CDR2 are SGHRS and YFSETQ. CDR3 loop: CASSLAVDRGFGGRKSYEQYF. CDR3 in DNA: TGCGCCAGCAGCTTGGCAGTGGACCGGGGCTTCGGCGGGAGGAAAAGCTACGAGCAGTACTTC. Combining the CDR3 with reference TRBV5-1 and TRBJ2-7 gives the whole variable domain KAGVTQTPRYLIKTRGQQVTLSCSPISGHRSVSWYQQTPGQGLQFLFEYFSETQRNKGNFPGRFSGRQFSNSRSEMNVSTLELGDSALYLCASSLAVDRGFGGRKSYEQYFGPGTRLTVT.

This chain links TRBV2 with TRBJ1-1; no clear D gene. CDR3 length: 16 residues. Germline V gene data show CDR1 as SNHLY and CDR2 as FYNNEI. V was cut by 11 bases and J by 7 bases, with 29 bases left in between. The CDR3 coding sequence is TGTGCCTCCCGGCCCAGGCAGGCCAGATCGGGGATTGAAGCTTTCTTT. Protein sequence: CASRPRQARSGIEAFF.

The rearrangement uses TRBV9 and TRBJ1-6; maybe TRBD1 (6 bases). The CDR3 spans 13 residues. The V gene lost 3 bases and the J gene lost 9 bases, with 10 bases spanning the gap. Germline loops: CDR1 SGDLS, CDR2 YYNGEE. CDR3 in DNA: TGTGCCAGCAGCGCAGGACAGACTTCACCCCTCCACTTT. Encoded protein: CASSAGQTSPLHF.

V gene TRBV19 combines with J gene TRBJ2-1, with D possibly being TRBD2 (5 bases). The V end was cut by 4 bases, the J end by 7 bases, with 17 bases between. Germline values: CDR1 LNHDA, CDR2 SQIVND (reference sequence). CDR3 length equals 15 residues. CDR3 loop: CASSKRRDSPNEQFF. In DNA form, the CDR3 reads TGTGCCAGTAGTAAACGACGGGATAGTCCAAATGAGCAGTTCTTC.

J is TRBJ1-1 and V is TRBV28; 8 bases line up with TRBD1. The V segment lost 5 bases and the J segment 1 base; nucleotides outside the gene matches: 6. The CDR3 totals 15 residues. Germline V lookup: CDR1 MDHEN, CDR2 SYDVKM. The CDR3 loop reads CASSERTGRNTEAFF. The CDR3 region has the DNA TGTGCCAGCAGTGAAAGGACAGGGAGGAACACTGAAGCTTTCTTT.

As to this clone: The junction departs from the called germline gene at one end, perhaps through a read error. V and J are TRBV18 and TRBJ2-5; TRBD2 matches at 10 bases. Germline CDR1 is KGHSH and CDR2 is LQKENI. This CDR3 comprises 15 residues. CDR3 residues: CASSAPSGSWETQYF. The CDR3 bases are TGTGCCAGCTCAGCACCTAGCGGGAGTTGGGAGACCCAGTACTTC.

The V gene is TRBV15, the J gene TRBJ2-1, with 9 bases matching TRBD2. With 0 bases clipped from V and 6 bases from J, the junction kept 3 bases outside the gene matches. The CDR3 sequence is 15 residues long. CDR1 is LNHNV, CDR2 YYDKDF, per germline (reference sequence). This chain's CDR3 is CATSRDVSGGNEQFF. The CDR3 DNA is TGTGCCACCAGCAGAGATGTTAGCGGGGGCAATGAGCAGTTCTTC.

Comment on this clone: The same CDR3 is also encoded by other DNA sequences in this sample. The V and J genes are TRBV27 and TRBJ2-5; D is possibly TRBD2 (5 bases). The CDR3 is made up of 13 amino acids. Germline V gene lookup returns CDR1 MNHEY and CDR2 SMNVEV (reference sequence). V was clipped by 6 bases and J by 2 bases, with 10 bases between them. This chain's CDR3 is CASSGLLQETQYF. For the CDR3, the DNA is TGTGCCAGCAGCGGACTTTTACAAGAGACCCAGTACTTC.

This clone was found once. The rearrangement uses TRBV6-4 and TRBJ1-1; possibly TRBD1 for D (5 bases). The CDR3 length is 13 residues. The V end lost 4 bases, the J end lost 1 base, and 7 bases lay between the germline ends. The germline V gene has CDR1 MRHNA and CDR2 SNTAGT. The CDR3 bases are TGTGCCAGCAGTGCGCAGGGGAACACTGAAGCTTTCTTT. It yields the protein CASSAQGNTEAFF.

Many counts were recorded for this clone. The chain is built from TRBV19 and TRBJ2-3, with TRBD2 matching 7 bases. Trimming at V came to 3 bases and at J to 4 bases, leaving 7 bases not matched to a gene. The V gene's germline CDR1 is LNHDA and CDR2 SQIVND (reference sequence). CDR3 size: 15 residues. This CDR3 is CASSISGRSPDTQYF. In DNA form, the CDR3 reads TGTGCCAGTAGTATCTCCGGGAGGAGCCCAGATACGCAGTATTTT.

J is TRBJ1-5 and V is TRBV27, with 12 bases that match TRBD1. The CDR3 loop spans 18 amino acids. Trimming removed 1 base from V and 7 bases from J; junction bases left unmatched: 11. Germline assignment: CDR1 MNHEY and CDR2 SMNVEV (reference sequence). The CDR3, as DNA: TGTGCCAGCAGTTTATGGGGGACAGGGGGCATGACTAGACAGCCCCAGCATTTT. Residues: CASSLWGTGGMTRQPQHF.

In its sample, this clone was seen a few times. The V gene is TRBV18, the J gene TRBJ1-1, with 7 bases aligning to TRBD1. The CDR3 runs 15 residues. In germline, CDR1 is KGHSH, CDR2 LQKENI. Unmatched junction bases numbered 11, after V lost 6 bases and J lost 4 bases. This chain's CDR3 is CASSSAGGQSTEAFF. For the CDR3, the DNA is TGTGCCAGCTCGTCCGCAGGGGGGCAGAGCACTGAAGCTTTCTTT.

This clone has just one count. J is TRBJ2-7 and V is TRBV9; TRBD2 aligns across 12 bases. V lost 4 bases and J lost 5; bases outside the gene matches: 7. Per germline, CDR1 SGDLS and CDR2 YYNGEE. The CDR3 spans 15 residues. CDR3 bases: TGTGCCAGCAGCTTACGACTAGCGGGAGACGACGAGCAGTACTTC. This translates into CASSLRLAGDDEQYF.

The chain couples TRBV19 to TRBJ2-6, with a possible D match to TRBD1 (6 bases). The germline CDR1 and CDR2 sequences are LNHDA and SQIVND (reference sequence). V dropped 7 bases and J dropped 0 bases, with 10 bases sitting between them. The CDR3 consists of 15 residues. CDR3 residues: CASTDRSSGANVLTF. CDR3 in DNA: TGTGCCAGTACCGACAGGAGCTCTGGGGCCAACGTCCTGACTTTC.

The rearrangement joins TRBV10-3 to TRBJ2-3, with TRBD1 identical over 7 bases. The CDR3 covers 14 residues. V was pared by 6 bases and J by 0 bases, with 3 bases of the junction left unmatched. Germline V gene sequence: CDR1 ENHRY, CDR2 SYGVKD. CDR3 in amino acids: CAISSGQSTDTQYF. CDR3 DNA sequence: TGTGCCATCAGCTCGGGACAGAGCACAGATACGCAGTATTTT.

The chain combines TRBV5-8 with TRBJ2-7; D gene ambiguous. Trimming shortened V by 1 base and J by 1 base, and 6 bases separated the two germline ends. CDR3 size: 13 residues. Germline CDR1 and CDR2: SGHTS and YDEGEE. This CDR3 is CASSLRSSYEQYF. As DNA, the CDR3 is TGTGCCAGCAGCTTGCGGTCTTCCTACGAGCAGTACTTC.

V usage is TRBV3-1 (or the pseudogene TRBV3-2) and J usage is TRBJ2-1; TRBD2 matches at 7 bases. V was clipped by 0 bases and J by 1 base; unmatched bases: 3. The CDR3 totals 16 residues. CDR1 and CDR2 (germline): LGHDT, YNNKEL (reference sequence). As DNA, the CDR3 is TGTGCCAGCAGCCAAGATGTACTAGCGTCCTACAATGAGCAGTTCTTC. It yields the protein CASSQDVLASYNEQFF.

This chain uses TRBV19 with TRBJ2-7; TRBD2 matches at 14 bases. V dropped 5 bases and J dropped 6; count of bases not matched to a gene: 6. This CDR3 contains 15 residues. The V gene's germline CDR1 is LNHDA and CDR2 SQIVND (reference sequence). CDR3 DNA sequence: TGTGCCAGTAGTCAAGCCGGACTAGCGGGAGGCGAGCAGTACTTC. As protein: CASSQAGLAGGEQYF.

The chain has TRBV12-3 or TRBV12-4 and TRBJ2-3; D uncertain. Trimming removed 6 bases from V and 3 bases from J, with 7 bases in between. This CDR3 region has 12 residues. This CDR3 is CASRRHTDTQYF. The CDR3 DNA is TGTGCCAGCAGGAGACATACAGATACGCAGTATTTT.

This chain links TRBV2 with TRBJ2-3; TRBD1 is a possible D gene (6 bases). CDR3 length equals 14 residues. Per germline, CDR1 SNHLY and CDR2 FYNNEI. Trimming removed 5 bases at V and 3 bases at J, with 12 bases between. This CDR3 reads CASSLGGYTDTQYF. The CDR3 DNA reads TGTGCCAGCAGTCTAGGGGGTTATACAGATACGCAGTATTTT.

This chain links TRBV6-5 with TRBJ2-5, with a possible D match to TRBD1 (6 bases). Germline CDR1 MNHEY, CDR2 SVGAGI. V lost 6 bases and J 5 bases, leaving 13 bases between the germline ends. The CDR3 runs to 13 residues. DNA for the CDR3: TGTGCCAGCAGATCAACAGGGTTCGAGACCCAGTACTTC. Amino acids: CASRSTGFETQYF.